This T cell receptor (beta chain) was captured by sequencing in a study of CD8 T cells in Susac syndrome. Study findings and constraints: Individuals included in the TCR sequencing and HLA analysis were acknowledged by the study to be relatively few in number.

CD8+ and CD4+ T cells were negatively isolated; TEMRA cells were FACS-enriched. CDR1 is SNHLY, CDR2 FYNNEI, per germline. The CDR3 has 14 amino acids. Trimming removed 3 bases from V and 6 bases from J, with 15 bases in between. Details on this clonotype: Its antigen is not known.

Reverse transcription of about 0.45 to 1 ug RNA used random hexamers. Amplification of TCR beta CDR3 was carried out by immunoSEQ multiplex PCR, which covered 54 Vbeta and 13 Jbeta segments. A single record per CDR3 protein comes from TCRdb applying MiXCR to the immunoSEQ multiplex PCR reads. The sample shows about 49,000 distinct CDR3 sequences, roughly 93% of them seen only once. The sequenced material came from CD8+ T cells from PBMCs. V is TRBV2 and J is TRBJ2-7; D is unclear. The source is a human donor in good health. As DNA, the CDR3 is TGTGCCAGCAGTGAGGGCCCCGCCCCGGCCGAGCAGTACTTC. Amino acid sequence: CASSEGPAPAEQYF.